Described below is a single T cell receptor beta chain sequence and its context. The antigen remains undetermined. V was pared by 5 bases and J by 11 bases, with 12 bases between. Germline V CDR1 and CDR2: SEHNR, FQNEAQ (reference sequence). CDR3 length: 11 residues. Random hexamers served to reverse transcribe about 0.5 to 1 ug RNA. An immunoSEQ multiplex PCR amplified TCR beta CDR3 over 54 Vbeta and 13 Jbeta. In TCRdb, the immunoSEQ multiplex PCR reads were re-called with MiXCR into one record per CDR3 protein. The sample lists 70,000 to 100,000 distinct CDR3 sequences, approximately 96% occurring once. TCR beta sequencing was performed on blood CD8+ and CD4+ T cells. This entry comes from a study of CD8 T cells in Susac syndrome. Findings and limits, study-wide: There were around 17 Susac-specific public clones in total CD8+ repertoires and roughly 5 in CD8+ TEMRA repertoires. By the study's own acknowledgment, its TCR sequencing and HLA analysis included relatively few individuals.

The rearrangement joins TRBV7-9 to TRBJ1-1; a weak D match, TRBD1 (5 bases). The origin of this receptor is a human donor with Susac syndrome. Source material: CD8+ T cells from PBMCs. CDR3 region: CASSPTGSAFF. CDR3 nucleotides: TGTGCCAGCAGCCCAACAGGTTCGGCTTTCTTT.